The 26 T cell receptor beta chains listed next were all sequenced from one sample in a study of identical twins. From the 5' RACE reads, TCRdb called clonotypes with MiXCR, one entry per CDR3 protein. The sample lists 750,000 to 950,000 distinct CDR3 sequences; 12% were seen once. This same sample was also taken into another study, of yellow fever vaccine responses in identical twins.

The sequenced sample consisted of PBMCs. These TCRs come from a woman aged 18-30 years in good health.

In this sample, this clonotype turned up a few times. The chain has TRBV19 and TRBJ2-7, with D possibly TRBD2 on 6 matching bases. Germline V lookup: CDR1 LNHDA, CDR2 SQIVND (reference sequence). The CDR3 loop spans 14 amino acids. Trimming took off 3 bases at V and 6 bases at J, with 15 bases between the two ends. CDR3 region: CASSMGGKFLEQYF. DNA for the CDR3: TGTGCCAGTAGTATGGGCGGGAAATTCCTCGAGCAGTACTTC.

This clonotype was picked up a small number of times. The V and J genes are TRBV12-3 or TRBV12-4 and TRBJ2-3; 11 positions match TRBD2. Trimming cost V 5 bases and J 0 bases; bases outside gene matches: 4. This CDR3 spans 16 amino acids. The CDR3 DNA reads as TGTGCCAGCAGTCGCTGGACTAGCGGGAGCACAGATACGCAGTATTTT. It translates to CASSRWTSGSTDTQYF.

V gene TRBV3-1 combines with J gene TRBJ2-5, with TRBD2 identical over 13 bases. This CDR3 is built from 16 residues. The J segment lost 4 bases and the V segment lost 3 bases, leaving 5 bases of the junction unmatched. Germline-derived CDR1 and CDR2 are LGHDT and YNNKEL (reference sequence). The CDR3 nucleotides are TGTGCCAGCAGCCAGCCCGGACTAGCGGGAGCAGAGACCCAGTACTTC. Translation gives CASSQPGLAGAETQYF.

The chain couples TRBV20-1 to TRBJ2-5; no reliable D call. V lost 3 bases to trimming and J lost 5 bases, with 13 bases between them. Germline values: CDR1 DFQATT, CDR2 SNEGSKA (reference sequence). The CDR3 spans 13 residues. The CDR3 sequence is CSARWAVEETQYF. The CDR3 DNA is TGCAGTGCTAGGTGGGCGGTGGAGGAGACCCAGTACTTC.

The V call is TRBV6-1, the J call TRBJ2-5, with 8 bases fitting TRBD2. The CDR3 loop spans 15 amino acids. V gave up 1 base and J gave up 4 bases; unmatched junction bases: 5. Germline CDR1 is MNHNS and CDR2 is SASEGT. In DNA, the CDR3 is TGTGCCAGCAGTGAAGGTGGTGCGGGAGGAGAGACCCAGTACTTC. This gives the protein CASSEGGAGGETQYF.

This clonotype was picked up a small number of times. This chain links TRBV28 with TRBJ2-3; 7 bases align to TRBD1. The CDR3 length is 15 residues. CDR1 and CDR2 (germline): MDHEN, SYDVKM. V shed 4 bases, J shed 2 bases, and the junction held 6 bases outside the gene matches. DNA for the CDR3: TGTGCCAGCAGTTCCCGGGACAGACACACAGATACGCAGTATTTT. Amino acid sequence: CASSSRDRHTDTQYF.

The rearrangement links TRBV11-3 to TRBJ2-1; D uncertain. This CDR3 is built from 17 residues. Germline V CDR1 and CDR2: SGHNT, YENEEA. Between the trimmed V and J ends, which lost 1 base and 3 bases, there was a span of 16 bases. Here the CDR3 DNA reads TGTGCCAGCAGCTTAGGGTCGGTTGTGGAGTTCTACAATGAGCAGTTCTTC. Amino acid sequence: CASSLGSVVEFYNEQFF.

In its sample, this clonotype was seen a few times. CDR3 nucleotides: TGTGCCACCAGCAGAAACCTGGGACTAGCGGGACCAGGAGAGACCCAGTACTTC. Protein product: CATSRNLGLAGPGETQYF. This chain uses TRBV15 with TRBJ2-5, with 13 positions matching TRBD2. Per germline, CDR1 LNHNV and CDR2 YYDKDF (reference sequence). Losses at the gene ends were 2 bases for V and 4 bases for J; bases not matched to a gene: 10. The CDR3 sequence is 18 residues long.

The rearrangement links TRBV19 to TRBJ2-7, with 8 bases matching TRBD2. From germline, CDR1 is LNHDA and CDR2 SQIVND (reference sequence). The CDR3 is 13 residues long. Germline trimming cut 10 bases from V and 5 bases from J; bases unmatched to any gene: 10. CDR3 sequence (DNA): TGTGCCACTCCCTCCCAAGCGGGAGACGAGCAGTACTTC. Encoded protein: CATPSQAGDEQYF. The complete variable domain, with remaining parts taken from reference TRBV19 and TRBJ2-7, reads DGGITQSPKYLFRKEGQNVTLSCEQNLNHDAMYWYRQDPGQGLRLIYYSQIVNDFQKGDIAEGYSVSREKKESFPLTVTSAQKNPTAFYLCATPSQAGDEQYFGPGTRLTVT.

V is TRBV7-3 and J is TRBJ2-3; D perhaps matches TRBD2 (6 bases). This CDR3 comprises 16 residues. V was clipped by 2 bases and J by 3 bases, with 15 bases between them. Germline CDR1 is SGHTA and CDR2 is FQGTGA. The CDR3 region is CASSLDEGGTTDTQYF. The CDR3 bases are TGTGCCAGCAGCTTAGATGAGGGCGGGACGACAGATACGCAGTATTTT.

The chain is built from TRBV11-3 and TRBJ2-7; D assignment may be TRBD1 or TRBD2 (5 bases each). Trimming removed 3 bases at V and 0 bases at J, with 9 bases between. Germline V CDR1 and CDR2: SGHNT, YENEEA. This CDR3 contains 14 residues. CDR3 sequence reads: CASSLWGNSYEQYF. In DNA form, the CDR3 reads TGTGCCAGCAGCTTGTGGGGGAACTCCTACGAGCAGTACTTC.

This clonotype was found a few times. The chain links TRBV20-1 to TRBJ2-1; D is possibly TRBD2 (7 bases). The CDR3 consists of 14 residues. Germline V gene lookup returns CDR1 DFQATT and CDR2 SNEGSKA (reference sequence). Trimming took 0 bases from V and 8 from J, leaving 14 bases between them. For the CDR3, the DNA is TGCAGTGCTAGAGATGCGCGGCGGGGGCATGAGCAGTTCTTC. Translated: CSARDARRGHEQFF.

V is TRBV3-1 and J is TRBJ2-2; 9 bases line up with TRBD1. CDR1 and CDR2 from the germline V gene are LGHDT and YNNKEL (reference sequence). The CDR3 consists of 17 residues. The trim removed 1 base at V and 5 bases at J, leaving 8 bases unmatched. The CDR3 DNA sequence: TGTGCCAGCAGCCAAGGGAAACCGGGACAGGGAACCGGGGAGCTGTTTTTT. Translating gives CASSQGKPGQGTGELFF. Drawing the rest from reference TRBV3-1 and TRBJ2-2, the complete variable domain is DTAVSQTPKYLVTQMGNDKSIKCEQNLGHDTMYWYKQDSKKFLKIMFSYNNKELIINETVPNRFSPKSPDKAHLNLHINSLELGDSAVYFCASSQGKPGQGTGELFFGEGSRLTVL.

This clonotype was counted ten times or more. The chain employs TRBV3-1 and TRBJ1-1; D perhaps matches TRBD1 (5 bases). Germline lookup yields CDR1 LGHDT and CDR2 YNNKEL (reference sequence). The CDR3 has 12 amino acids. V shed 4 bases and J shed 3 bases, with 6 bases lying between them. This chain's CDR3 is CASSRGDTEAFF. CDR3 DNA: TGTGCCAGCAGCCGGGGGGACACTGAAGCTTTCTTT.

This clonotype has just a few counts. The CDR3 nucleotides are TGCGCCAGCAGTACCGGGACAGCCACCGGGGAGCTGTTTTTT. Residues: CASSTGTATGELFF. This sequence joins TRBV10-2 and TRBJ2-2; 7 bases line up with TRBD1. The V and J ends lost 5 bases and 4 bases, in that order; junction bases with no gene match: 4. The CDR3 runs 14 residues. Germline lookup yields CDR1 WSHSY and CDR2 SAAADI.

About this clonotype itself: A read error is likely, as this CDR3 ends without the conserved phenylalanine or tryptophan. The chain recombines TRBV12-3 or TRBV12-4 with TRBJ1-5, with no clear D. The CDR3 covers 15 residues. The V and J ends lost 6 bases and 5 bases respectively, with 17 bases between them. The CDR3 is CASSPGPKGDQPQHY. The CDR3 bases are TGTGCCAGCAGCCCCGGGCCGAAAGGCGATCAGCCCCAGCATTAT.

Only a few counts were recorded for this clonotype. This sequence joins TRBV11-2 and TRBJ1-2; 9 bases align to TRBD1. This CDR3 comprises 13 residues. Germline V gene lookup returns CDR1 SGHAT and CDR2 FQNNGV. V shed 3 bases and J 8 bases; nucleotides not matched to a gene: 4. CDR3 DNA: TGTGCCAGCAGCTTTACAGGGGGCGGCGGCTACACCTTC. Amino acid sequence: CASSFTGGGGYTF.

This clonotype was recorded a few times. The V and J genes are TRBV16 and TRBJ2-7; D is perhaps TRBD1 (5 bases). Germline-derived CDR1 and CDR2 are KGHSY and FQNENV. The ends were cut back, 3 bases at V and 6 bases at J, with 12 bases in the middle. The CDR3 is 13 residues long. The CDR3 DNA is TGTGCCAGCAGCCATCAACAGGTACGCGAGCAGTACTTC. Protein: CASSHQQVREQYF.

The CDR3 DNA follows: TGTGCCAGCAGCGGGGACAGGGGTGCAGATACGCAGTATTTT. Translating gives CASSGDRGADTQYF. The chain uses TRBV9 and TRBJ2-3; TRBD1 matches 10 bases. Germline V gene data show CDR1 as SGDLS and CDR2 as YYNGEE. J gave up 4 bases and V 3 bases, and 2 bases lay outside the gene matches. The CDR3 covers 14 residues.

This clonotype was counted at least ten times. The chain has TRBV12-3 or TRBV12-4 and TRBJ2-1, with D uncertain. The V end lost 6 bases, the J end lost 8 bases, and 14 bases lay between the germline ends. CDR3 length equals 13 residues. The CDR3 DNA follows: TGTGCCAGCAGCTGGACGCGTTTCGATGAGCAGTTCTTC. It encodes CASSWTRFDEQFF.

This clonotype was observed at least ten times. This chain connects TRBV2 to TRBJ2-1; the D is unclear. The CDR3 contains 12 residues. V was cut by 7 bases and J by 6 bases, with 10 bases left in between. Germline V lookup: CDR1 SNHLY, CDR2 FYNNEI. DNA for the CDR3: TGTGCCAGCACCGAGGTAGTCAATGAGCAGTTCTTC. It codes for CASTEVVNEQFF.

This clonotype appeared many times. The chain employs TRBV5-1 and TRBJ1-3, with D hard to call. The germline V and J ends were trimmed by 5 bases and 0 bases, with 12 bases remaining between them. This CDR3 comprises 15 residues. Germline-derived CDR1 and CDR2 are SGHRS and YFSETQ. The CDR3 region is CASRFDVNSGNTIYF. CDR3 sequence (DNA): TGCGCCAGCAGGTTCGACGTAAACTCTGGAAACACCATATATTTT.

This chain uses TRBV7-9 with TRBJ1-6, with D unresolved. The CDR3 has 12 residues. Looked up from germline, CDR1 is SEHNR and CDR2 is FQNEAQ (reference sequence). V lost 5 bases and J lost 10, with 9 bases in between. CDR3 sequence: CASSPNSSPLHF. The CDR3 DNA is TGTGCCAGCAGCCCGAACTCATCACCCCTCCACTTT.

The rearrangement uses TRBV10-2 and TRBJ1-6, with D hard to call. Trimming cost V 10 bases and J 4 bases, with 11 bases left between them. The germline CDR1 and CDR2 sequences are WSHSY and SAAADI. The CDR3 extends over 13 amino acids. The CDR3 reads CATTVFYNSPLHF. The CDR3 DNA follows: TGCGCCACCACCGTTTTTTATAATTCACCCCTCCACTTT.

This clonotype was found a few times. The chain employs TRBV12-3 or TRBV12-4 and TRBJ2-7, with 10 bases identical to TRBD1. The ends lost 3 bases at V and 6 bases at J; junction bases unmatched: 8. The CDR3 has 15 amino acids. In DNA form, the CDR3 reads TGTGCCAGCAGTTTCTGGACAGGGGGGAAGGTCGAGCAGTACTTC. As protein: CASSFWTGGKVEQYF.

The J gene is TRBJ2-3, the V gene TRBV29-1; 11 bases are shared with TRBD1. The length of the CDR3 is 14 residues. V was pared by 7 bases and J by 5 bases, with 8 bases of the junction left unmatched. Germline CDR1 and CDR2: SQVTM and ANQGSEA. The CDR3 region is CSADGQGAIDTQYF. The CDR3 DNA reads TGCAGCGCTGACGGACAGGGGGCTATAGATACGCAGTATTTT.